These T cell receptor beta chains were read from a single sample in a study of T-cell memory formation after mild COVID-19. TCRdb itself ran the 5' RACE reads through MiXCR, one entry per CDR3 protein. The table has over 400,000 distinct CDR3 sequences, 20% to 30% seen once. The sample consisted of PBMCs or a T cell subset sorted from them (not recorded which). The receptors derive from an adult woman who had mild COVID-19 (a few samples of this study predate the infection). Cell type and time point are not known. Each CDR3 is given without its conserved first and last residue.

V: TRBV4-2; J: TRBJ1-2; CDR3: ASSQEGPLYGYT
V: TRBV7-9; J: TRBJ2-2; CDR3: ASSLDLLTGELF
V: TRBV4-1; J: TRBJ1-2; CDR3: ASSQDAAHYGYT
V: TRBV20-1; J: TRBJ2-2; CDR3: SASRPGHTGELF
V: TRBV20-1; J: TRBJ1-5; CDR3: SANPTGQPQH
V: TRBV5-1; J: TRBJ1-4; CDR3: ASRFDSNNEKLF
V: TRBV9; J: TRBJ2-1; CDR3: ASSVNLGRTEQF
V: TRBV24-1; J: TRBJ2-7; CDR3: ATSEADTYEQY
V: TRBV25-1; J: TRBJ2-1; CDR3: ASSEDRVSYNEQF
V: TRBV3-1; J: TRBJ2-1; CDR3: ASSLPWGSHNEQF
V: TRBV29-1; J: TRBJ2-2; CDR3: SVEGRPANTGELF
V: TRBV7-8; J: TRBJ1-2; CDR3: ASSQSATVSGGYT
V: TRBV29-1; J: TRBJ2-7; CDR3: SVSQTRSSYEQY
V: TRBV6-5; J: TRBJ2-7; CDR3: ASSSQTSGSYEQY
V: TRBV20-1; J: TRBJ2-3; CDR3: SAQGTSGRTDTQY
V: TRBV12-3/TRBV12-4; J: TRBJ2-5; CDR3: ASSLQGARETQY
V: TRBV14; J: TRBJ1-1; CDR3: ASSQNRLRGGYMNTEAF
V: TRBV14; J: TRBJ2-5; CDR3: ASSGTGAKQETQY